Below, 14 T cell receptor beta chains from the same sample are listed, as sequenced in a study of blood T cell repertoires in COVID-19. Here immunoSEQ multiplex PCR was the method, and the copy in TCRdb shows in-frame clones only, minus some. The table lists around 32,000 clones, 90% of them singletons. Sequenced material: peripheral blood. The receptor set was obtained from a man between 65 and 79 years old with active or convalescent COVID-19.

The chain is built from TRBV9 and TRBJ2-5, with TRBD2 matching 7 bases. The CDR3 is 14 residues long. The germline V gene encodes CDR1 SGDLS and CDR2 YYNGEE. Unmatched junction bases numbered 2, after V lost 0 bases and J lost 3 bases. The CDR3 DNA reads TGTGCCAGCAGCGTAGGGAGCGGGAAAGAGACCCAGTACTTC. Translated, it gives CASSVGSGKETQYF. The full variable domain, rest sourced from reference TRBV9 and TRBJ2-5, is DSGVTQTPKHLITATGQRVTLRCSPRSGDLSVYWYQQSLDQGLQFLIQYYNGEERAKGNILERFSAQQFPDLHSELNLSSLELGDSALYFCASSVGSGKETQYFGPGTRLLVL.

This chain joins TRBV7-2 and TRBJ1-5; TRBD1 matches 10 bases. This CDR3 contains 16 residues. With V trimmed by 5 bases and J by 5 bases, 9 bases remained unmatched. The germline gives CDR1 SGHTA, CDR2 FQGNSA. CDR3 protein: CASSRLGQGFDQPQHF. The CDR3, as DNA: TGTGCCAGCAGCCGTCTGGGACAGGGGTTCGATCAGCCCCAGCATTTT.

This chain links TRBV4-3 with TRBJ2-2, with TRBD2 identical over 10 bases. Germline CDR1 and CDR2: LGHNA and YSLEER. CDR3 length: 19 amino acids. Unmatched junction bases numbered 15, after V lost 3 bases and J lost 5 bases. The CDR3 region is CASSHSSWTSGTVTGELFF. As DNA, the CDR3 is TGCGCCAGCAGCCATTCCTCATGGACTAGCGGAACCGTGACCGGGGAGCTGTTTTTT.

The chain has TRBV27 and TRBJ2-2; 9 bases fit TRBD2. The V segment lost 2 bases and the J segment 8 bases; nucleotides outside the gene matches: 9. This CDR3 is built from 16 residues. From germline, CDR1 is MNHEY and CDR2 SMNVEV (reference sequence). The CDR3 reads CASSLQASGVAGELFF. DNA of the CDR3: TGTGCCAGCAGTTTACAGGCTAGCGGGGTAGCAGGGGAGCTGTTTTTT.

V usage is TRBV7-2 and J usage is TRBJ2-1, with 12 bases identical to TRBD2. V trimming: 4 bases; J trimming: 10 bases; junction bases outside the gene matches: 5. Per the germline V gene, CDR1 is SGHTA and CDR2 is FQGNSA. This CDR3 comprises 14 residues. CDR3 region: CASSSGLAGGEQFF. The CDR3 nucleotides are TGTGCCAGCAGCTCGGGACTAGCGGGCGGCGAGCAGTTCTTC.

The rearrangement links TRBV7-9 to TRBJ1-2; D remains ambiguous. The CDR3 runs to 15 residues. The ends were cut back, 1 base at V and 6 bases at J, with 15 bases in the middle. Germline-derived CDR1 and CDR2 are SEHNR and FQNEAQ (reference sequence). CDR3 sequence (DNA): TGTGCCAGCAGCTTAGTACGGGCGGACTCCAATGGCTACACCTTC. This gives the protein CASSLVRADSNGYTF.

The chain carries TRBV5-1 and TRBJ1-6, with 9 bases lining up with TRBD1. V lost 0 bases, J lost 3 bases, and 1 base stayed unmatched. Germline CDR1 reads SGHRS; CDR2 reads YFSETQ. This CDR3 spans 16 amino acids. CDR3 nucleotides: TGCGCCAGCAGCTTGGGGACAGGGGACTATAATTCACCCCTCCACTTT. Protein: CASSLGTGDYNSPLHF.

This chain links TRBV19 with TRBJ2-1, with no clear D. This CDR3 spans 14 amino acids. In germline, CDR1 is LNHDA, CDR2 SQIVND (reference sequence). Trimming removed 5 bases from V and 2 bases from J, with 10 bases in between. The chain's CDR3 is CASSRGLTYNEQFF. CDR3 in DNA: TGTGCCAGTAGTCGTGGGCTAACCTACAATGAGCAGTTCTTC.

This rearrangement joins TRBV12-3 or TRBV12-4 to TRBJ2-1; D gene unclear. With 3 bases removed from V and 4 bases from J, the gap between germline ends came to 7 bases. The CDR3 is 13 amino acids. The CDR3 nucleotides read TGTGCCAGCAGTTTGATTCTATACAATGAGCAGTTCTTC. Residues: CASSLILYNEQFF.

The DNA of the CDR3 is TGTGCCAGCAGCGGGACAGGGTACACAGATACGCAGTATTTT. This codes for CASSGTGYTDTQYF. The rearrangement joins TRBV9 to TRBJ2-3; the match to TRBD1 covers 8 bases. Losses at the gene ends were 3 bases for V and 2 bases for J; bases not matched to a gene: 2. The CDR3 has 14 residues. Germline CDR1 is SGDLS and CDR2 is YYNGEE.

The gene calls are TRBV9 and TRBJ2-4; D possibly corresponds to TRBD2 (6 bases). Germline lookup yields CDR1 SGDLS and CDR2 YYNGEE. The V gene lost 4 bases and the J gene lost 4 bases, with 18 bases spanning the gap. The CDR3 has 16 amino acids. The CDR3 region has the DNA TGTGCCAGCAGCTTCCCATCTCAGGGAGGTAAAAACATTCAGTACTTC. Amino acid sequence: CASSFPSQGGKNIQYF.

The chain links TRBV19 to TRBJ1-2; 7 nucleotides line up with TRBD1. This CDR3 contains 15 residues. Germline V gene data show CDR1 as LNHDA and CDR2 as SQIVND (reference sequence). Unmatched junction bases numbered 10, after V lost 6 bases and J lost 3 bases. The CDR3 protein is CASRPGTAPYYGYTF. DNA of the CDR3: TGTGCCAGTAGGCCTGGGACAGCCCCATACTATGGCTACACCTTC.

This clone was picked up one time. V is TRBV10-3 and J is TRBJ1-2; D gene ambiguous. Trimming took off 6 bases at V and 5 bases at J, with 13 bases between the two ends. This CDR3 has 13 amino acids. Germline values: CDR1 ENHRY, CDR2 SYGVKD. CDR3 residues: CAISRARSYGYTF. In nucleotides, the CDR3 is TGTGCCATCAGCCGCGCAAGATCGTATGGCTACACCTTC.

The chain joins TRBV4-1 to TRBJ1-2; 9 bases agree with TRBD1. This CDR3 has 15 residues. CDR1 is MGHRA and CDR2 is YSYEKL in the germline V gene. With 3 bases clipped from V and 5 bases from J, the junction kept 7 bases outside the gene matches. The CDR3 protein is CASSQGGTGRYGYTF. The CDR3 coding sequence is TGCGCCAGCAGCCAGGGGGGGACAGGGCGTTATGGCTACACCTTC.